A selection of T cell receptor beta chains follows, all from one sample in a study of shared clonotypes between healthy human individuals. Here immunoSEQ multiplex PCR was the method, and the copy in TCRdb shows in-frame clones only, minus some. The sample has about 670,000 clones, about two thirds seen once; the top ten hold 1.8%. The sequenced sample consisted of memory CD4+ T cells sorted from blood. These receptors were collected from a woman aged 25 to 39 in good health. CDR3s include the opening cysteine and the closing phenylalanine or tryptophan. The D gene is left open where the match is weak. Not all rows give a size; the values are once, few, many and, for expanded clones, a class.

>TRBJ2-2|TRBV6-1|TRBD1|many
CASSQTTGLAGELFF
TGTGCCAGCAGCCAAACGACAGGGTTGGCCGGGGAGCTGTTTTTT
>TRBJ1-1|TRBV19|NA|NA
CASSFQVLNTEAFF
TGTGCCAGTAGTTTCCAGGTTTTGAACACTGAAGCTTTCTTT
>TRBJ1-4|TRBV27|NA|NA
CASSSRQGGELFF
TGTGCCAGCAGTTCTAGGCAGGGTGGGGAACTGTTTTTT
>TRBJ1-3|TRBV5-6|NA|NA
CASSLAAGFGNTIYF
TGTGCCAGCAGCTTGGCCGCGGGCTTTGGAAACACCATATATTTT
>TRBJ2-1|TRBV11-3|TRBD1|NA
CASSGGQGTYNEQFF
TGTGCCAGCAGCGGGGGACAGGGGACATACAATGAGCAGTTCTTC
>TRBJ2-2|TRBV27|TRBD1|NA
CASSLIGQGISGELFF
TGTGCCAGCAGTTTAATCGGACAGGGGATCTCCGGGGAGCTGTTTTTT
>TRBJ1-1|TRBV6-4|NA|NA
CASRTGTLVNTEAFF
TGTGCCAGCAGAACAGGGACTTTGGTGAACACTGAAGCTTTCTTT
>TRBJ2-5|TRBV19|TRBD2|NA
CASSPYLAGGKETQYF
TGTGCCAGTAGTCCCTACCTAGCGGGAGGGAAAGAGACCCAGTACTTC
>TRBJ2-5|TRBV29-1|NA|NA
CSVGGVLETQYF
TGCAGCGTTGGCGGGGTTCTCGAGACCCAGTACTTC
>TRBJ2-7|TRBV28|TRBD2|NA
CASRSPSGSSYEQYF
TGTGCCAGCAGAAGCCCTAGCGGGAGCTCCTACGAGCAGTACTTC
>TRBJ1-1|TRBV2|TRBD1|few
CASRADRGSEAFF
TGTGCCAGCAGAGCTGACAGGGGGTCTGAAGCTTTCTTT
>TRBJ2-7|TRBV5-1|TRBD1|NA
CASSSRTGNYEQYF
TGCGCCAGCAGCTCAAGGACAGGGAACTACGAGCAGTACTTC
>TRBJ1-5|TRBV6-1|NA|NA
CASSATGIHSNQPQHF
TGTGCCAGCAGTGCGACTGGGATTCATAGCAATCAGCCCCAGCATTTT
>TRBJ2-5|TRBV7-2|NA|NA
CASSEQGGETQYF
TGTGCCAGCAGCGAACAGGGAGGGGAGACCCAGTACTTC
>TRBJ2-1|TRBV2|TRBD2|NA
CASSVTSRYNEQFF
TGTGCCAGCAGTGTGACTAGCAGATACAATGAGCAGTTCTTC
>TRBJ2-3|TRBV10-2|TRBD2|NA
CASSESSAGGSTDTQYF
TGCGCCAGCAGTGAGTCGTCGGCGGGAGGGAGCACAGATACGCAGTATTTT
>TRBJ2-2|TRBV6-6|NA|NA
CASSLLVPGELFF
TGTGCCAGCAGTTTACTAGTGCCCGGGGAGCTGTTTTTT
>TRBJ2-3|TRBV27|TRBD1|NA
CASSLSPGQGLTDTQYF
TGTGCCAGCAGTTTATCGCCGGGACAGGGGTTAACAGATACGCAGTATTTT
>TRBJ1-5|TRBV28|NA|many
CASRGQGRDNQPQHF
TGTGCCAGCAGGGGTCAGGGCCGCGACAATCAGCCCCAGCATTTT
>TRBJ2-7|TRBV30|TRBD2|NA
CAWSKRRLAGDSVQYF
TGTGCCTGGAGTAAACGTAGACTAGCGGGAGATTCAGTACAGTACTTC
>TRBJ1-4|TRBV15|NA|NA
CATSRDRGGNELFF
TGTGCCACCAGCAGAGATCGTGGGGGCAATGAACTGTTTTTT
>TRBJ1-1|TRBV30|NA|many
CAWRSRVWTEAFF
TGTGCCTGGAGATCGAGGGTTTGGACTGAAGCTTTCTTT